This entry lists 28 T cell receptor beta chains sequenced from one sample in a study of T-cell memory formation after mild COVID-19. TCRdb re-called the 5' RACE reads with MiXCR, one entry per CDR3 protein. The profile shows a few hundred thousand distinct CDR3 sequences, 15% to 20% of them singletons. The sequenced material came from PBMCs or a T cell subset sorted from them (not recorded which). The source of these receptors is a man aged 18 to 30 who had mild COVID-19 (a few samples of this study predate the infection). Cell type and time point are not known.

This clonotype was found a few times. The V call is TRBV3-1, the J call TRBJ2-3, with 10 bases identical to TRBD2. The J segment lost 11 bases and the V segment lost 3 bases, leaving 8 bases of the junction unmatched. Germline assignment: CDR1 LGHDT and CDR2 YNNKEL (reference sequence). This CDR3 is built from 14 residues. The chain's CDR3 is CASSQSGGAPLQYF. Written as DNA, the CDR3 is TGTGCCAGCAGCCAGAGCGGGGGGGCCCCGTTGCAGTATTTT.

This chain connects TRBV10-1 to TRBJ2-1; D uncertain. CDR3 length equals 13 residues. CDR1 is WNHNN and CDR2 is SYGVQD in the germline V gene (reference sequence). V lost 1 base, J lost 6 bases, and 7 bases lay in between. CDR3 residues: CASSELLGNEQFF. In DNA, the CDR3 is TGCGCCAGCAGTGAGTTATTAGGCAATGAGCAGTTCTTC.

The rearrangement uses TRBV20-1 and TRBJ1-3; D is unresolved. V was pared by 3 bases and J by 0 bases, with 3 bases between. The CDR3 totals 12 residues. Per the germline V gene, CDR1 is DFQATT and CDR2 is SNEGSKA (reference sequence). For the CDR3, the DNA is TGCAGTGCTAGGGGCTCTGGAAACACCATATATTTT. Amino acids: CSARGSGNTIYF.

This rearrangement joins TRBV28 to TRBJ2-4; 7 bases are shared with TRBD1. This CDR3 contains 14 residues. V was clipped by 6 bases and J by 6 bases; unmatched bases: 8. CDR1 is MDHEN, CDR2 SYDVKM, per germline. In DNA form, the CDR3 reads TGTGCCAGCAGCACAGGGGTTTGGCGAAACATTCAGTACTTC. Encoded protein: CASSTGVWRNIQYF.

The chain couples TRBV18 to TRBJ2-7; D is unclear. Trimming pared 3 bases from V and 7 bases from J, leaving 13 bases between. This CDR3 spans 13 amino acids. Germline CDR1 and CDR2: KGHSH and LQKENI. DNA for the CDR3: TGTGCCAGCTCACCGGGCCCGCCTCGGGAGCAGTACTTC. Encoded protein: CASSPGPPREQYF.

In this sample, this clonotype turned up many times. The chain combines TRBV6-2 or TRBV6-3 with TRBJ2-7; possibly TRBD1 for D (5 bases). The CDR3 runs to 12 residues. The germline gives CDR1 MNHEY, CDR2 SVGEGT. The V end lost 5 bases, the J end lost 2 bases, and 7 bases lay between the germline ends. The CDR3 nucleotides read TGTGCCAGCAGTCGACAGACCTACGAGCAGTACTTC. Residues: CASSRQTYEQYF.

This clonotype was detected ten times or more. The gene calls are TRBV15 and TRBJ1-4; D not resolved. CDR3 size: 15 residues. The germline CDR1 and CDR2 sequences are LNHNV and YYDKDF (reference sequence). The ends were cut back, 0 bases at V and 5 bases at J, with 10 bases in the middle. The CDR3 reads CATSREGGLNEKLFF. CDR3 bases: TGTGCCACCAGCAGAGAGGGCGGACTGAATGAAAAACTGTTTTTT.

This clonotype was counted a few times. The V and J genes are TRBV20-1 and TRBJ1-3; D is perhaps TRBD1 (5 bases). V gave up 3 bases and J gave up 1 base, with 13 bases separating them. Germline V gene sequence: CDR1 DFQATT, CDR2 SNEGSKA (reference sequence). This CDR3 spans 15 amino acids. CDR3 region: CSASLGPGSGNTIYF. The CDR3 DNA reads TGCAGTGCTAGCCTGGGGCCGGGATCTGGAAACACCATATATTTT.

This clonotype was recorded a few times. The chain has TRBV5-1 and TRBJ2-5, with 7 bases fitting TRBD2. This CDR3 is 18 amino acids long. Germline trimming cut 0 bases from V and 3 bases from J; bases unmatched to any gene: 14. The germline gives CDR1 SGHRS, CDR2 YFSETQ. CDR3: CASSLVAVVVAGEETQYF. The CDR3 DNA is TGCGCCAGCAGCTTGGTAGCGGTGGTTGTTGCGGGGGAAGAGACCCAGTACTTC.

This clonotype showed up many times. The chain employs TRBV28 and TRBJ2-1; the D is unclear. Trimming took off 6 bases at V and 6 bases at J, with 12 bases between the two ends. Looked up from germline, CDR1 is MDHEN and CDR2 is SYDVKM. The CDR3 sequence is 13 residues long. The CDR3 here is CASRFPLSNEQFF. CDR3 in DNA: TGTGCCAGCAGGTTCCCGCTCAGCAATGAGCAGTTCTTC.

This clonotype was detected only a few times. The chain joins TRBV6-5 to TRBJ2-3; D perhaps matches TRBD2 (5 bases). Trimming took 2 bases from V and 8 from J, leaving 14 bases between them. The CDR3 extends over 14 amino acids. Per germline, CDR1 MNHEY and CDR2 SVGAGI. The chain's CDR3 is CASSYAVPAGTQYF. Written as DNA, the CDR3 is TGTGCCAGCAGTTACGCCGTCCCGGCGGGTACGCAGTATTTT.

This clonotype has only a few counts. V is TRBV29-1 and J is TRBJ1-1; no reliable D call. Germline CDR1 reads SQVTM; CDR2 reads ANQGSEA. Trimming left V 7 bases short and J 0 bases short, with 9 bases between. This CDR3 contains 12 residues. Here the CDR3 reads CSGPKMNTEAFF. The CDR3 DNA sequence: TGCAGCGGGCCAAAAATGAACACTGAAGCTTTCTTT.

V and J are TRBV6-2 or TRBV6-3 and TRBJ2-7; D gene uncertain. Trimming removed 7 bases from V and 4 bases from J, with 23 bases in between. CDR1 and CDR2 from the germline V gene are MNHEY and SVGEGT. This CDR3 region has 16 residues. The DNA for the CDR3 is TGTGCCAGCAACTATCTTACGACGGGTGGTGGATACGAGCAGTACTTC. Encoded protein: CASNYLTTGGGYEQYF.

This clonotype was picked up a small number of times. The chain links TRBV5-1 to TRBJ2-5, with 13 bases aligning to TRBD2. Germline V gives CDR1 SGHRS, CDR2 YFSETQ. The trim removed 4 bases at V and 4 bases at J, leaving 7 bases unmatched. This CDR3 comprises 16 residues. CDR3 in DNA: TGCGCCAGCAGCCCCGCGTGGACTAGCGGGGGAGAGACCCAGTACTTC. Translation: CASSPAWTSGGETQYF.

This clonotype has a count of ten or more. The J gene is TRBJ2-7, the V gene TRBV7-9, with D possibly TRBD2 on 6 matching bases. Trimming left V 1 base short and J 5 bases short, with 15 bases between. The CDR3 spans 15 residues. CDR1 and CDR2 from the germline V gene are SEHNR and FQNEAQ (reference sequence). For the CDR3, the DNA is TGTGCCAGCAGCTTAGTTCGGGCCCGCGGGGACGAGCAGTACTTC. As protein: CASSLVRARGDEQYF.

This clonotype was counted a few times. The CDR3 here is CSQVGSEQYF. The CDR3 nucleotides are TGCAGTCAGGTTGGCAGCGAGCAGTACTTC. The rearrangement joins TRBV20-1 to TRBJ2-7; D gene ambiguous. The CDR3 spans 10 residues. Trimming left V 8 bases short and J 6 bases short, with 11 bases between. Germline loops: CDR1 DFQATT, CDR2 SNEGSKA (reference sequence).

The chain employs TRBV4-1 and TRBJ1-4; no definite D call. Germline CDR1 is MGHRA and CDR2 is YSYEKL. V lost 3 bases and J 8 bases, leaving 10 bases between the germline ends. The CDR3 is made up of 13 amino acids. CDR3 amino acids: CASSQADREKLFF. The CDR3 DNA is TGCGCCAGCAGCCAGGCTGATAGGGAAAAACTGTTTTTT.

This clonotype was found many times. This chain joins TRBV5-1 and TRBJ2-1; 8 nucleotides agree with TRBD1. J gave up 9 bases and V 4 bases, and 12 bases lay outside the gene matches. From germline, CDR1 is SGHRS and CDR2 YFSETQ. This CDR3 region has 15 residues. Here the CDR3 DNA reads TGCGCCAGCAGCCCCCGGACAGGGACTTTGGGTGAGCAGTTCTTC. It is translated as CASSPRTGTLGEQFF.

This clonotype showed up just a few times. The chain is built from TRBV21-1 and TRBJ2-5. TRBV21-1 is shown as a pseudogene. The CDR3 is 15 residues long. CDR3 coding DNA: TGTGCCAGCATGCCAAACCGGGGGGACCAAGAGACCCAGTACTTC. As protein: CASMPNRGDQETQYF.

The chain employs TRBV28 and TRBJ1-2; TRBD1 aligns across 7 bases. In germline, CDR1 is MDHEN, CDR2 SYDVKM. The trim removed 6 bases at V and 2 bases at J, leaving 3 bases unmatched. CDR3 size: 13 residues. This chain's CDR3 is CASRLQGNYGYTF. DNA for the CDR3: TGTGCCAGCAGGCTACAGGGGAACTATGGCTACACCTTC.

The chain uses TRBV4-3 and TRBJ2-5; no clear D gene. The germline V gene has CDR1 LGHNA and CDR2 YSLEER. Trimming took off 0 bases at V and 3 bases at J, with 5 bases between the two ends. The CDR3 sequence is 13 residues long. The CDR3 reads CASSQDGEETQYF. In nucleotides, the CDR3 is TGCGCCAGCAGCCAAGATGGGGAAGAGACCCAGTACTTC.

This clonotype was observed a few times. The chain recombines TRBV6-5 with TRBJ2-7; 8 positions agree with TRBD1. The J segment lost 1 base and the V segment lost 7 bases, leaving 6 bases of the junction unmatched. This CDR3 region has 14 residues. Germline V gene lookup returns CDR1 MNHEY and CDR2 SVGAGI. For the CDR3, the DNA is TGTGCCAGCAAGAGACAGGGGTCATCCTACGAGCAGTACTTC. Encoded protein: CASKRQGSSYEQYF.

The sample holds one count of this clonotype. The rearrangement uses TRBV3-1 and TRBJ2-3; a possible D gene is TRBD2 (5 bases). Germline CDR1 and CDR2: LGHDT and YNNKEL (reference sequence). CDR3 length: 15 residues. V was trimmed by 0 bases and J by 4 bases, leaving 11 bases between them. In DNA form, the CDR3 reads TGTGCCAGCAGCCAAGACGGGGTGCTTGCAGATACGCAGTATTTT. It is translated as CASSQDGVLADTQYF.

The CDR3 DNA reads as TGTGCCAGCAAATCTGGACAGGGTGCTGAAGCTTTCTTT. As protein: CASKSGQGAEAFF. V usage is TRBV12-3 or TRBV12-4 and J usage is TRBJ1-1, with 8 bases lining up with TRBD1. This CDR3 contains 13 residues. J lost 6 bases, V lost 7 bases, and 7 bases had no gene match.

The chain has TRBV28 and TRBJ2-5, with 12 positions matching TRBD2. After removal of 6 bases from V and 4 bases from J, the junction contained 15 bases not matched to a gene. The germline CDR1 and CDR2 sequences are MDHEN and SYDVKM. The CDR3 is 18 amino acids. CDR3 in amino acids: CASRRALMASGGAETQYF. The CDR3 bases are TGTGCCAGCAGGCGGGCGCTGATGGCTAGCGGGGGGGCAGAGACCCAGTACTTC.

CDR3 residues: CAISESDSFSYEQYV. The CDR3 DNA is TGTGCCATCAGTGAGTCTGACAGCTTCTCCTACGAGCAGTACGTC. The V and J genes are TRBV10-3 and TRBJ2-7; TRBD1 is a possible D gene (5 bases). V was clipped by 0 bases and J by 0 bases, with 9 bases between them. The CDR3 is 15 amino acids. The germline V gene encodes CDR1 ENHRY and CDR2 SYGVKD.

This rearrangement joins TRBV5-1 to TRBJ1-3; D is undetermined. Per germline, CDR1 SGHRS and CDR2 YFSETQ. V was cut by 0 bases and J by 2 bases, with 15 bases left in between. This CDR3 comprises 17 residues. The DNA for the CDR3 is TGCGCCAGCAGCTTGGAGCGGGGAACACCCACTGGAAACACCATATATTTT. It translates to CASSLERGTPTGNTIYF. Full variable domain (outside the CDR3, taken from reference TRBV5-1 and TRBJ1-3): KAGVTQTPRYLIKTRGQQVTLSCSPISGHRSVSWYQQTPGQGLQFLFEYFSETQRNKGNFPGRFSGRQFSNSRSEMNVSTLELGDSALYLCASSLERGTPTGNTIYFGEGSWLTVV.

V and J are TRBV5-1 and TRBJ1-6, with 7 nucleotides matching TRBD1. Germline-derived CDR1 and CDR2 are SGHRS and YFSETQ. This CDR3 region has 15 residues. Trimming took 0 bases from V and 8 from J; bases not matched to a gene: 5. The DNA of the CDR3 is TGCGCCAGCAGCTTGGGGGGGACAGCCTATTCACCCCTCCACTTT. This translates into CASSLGGTAYSPLHF.